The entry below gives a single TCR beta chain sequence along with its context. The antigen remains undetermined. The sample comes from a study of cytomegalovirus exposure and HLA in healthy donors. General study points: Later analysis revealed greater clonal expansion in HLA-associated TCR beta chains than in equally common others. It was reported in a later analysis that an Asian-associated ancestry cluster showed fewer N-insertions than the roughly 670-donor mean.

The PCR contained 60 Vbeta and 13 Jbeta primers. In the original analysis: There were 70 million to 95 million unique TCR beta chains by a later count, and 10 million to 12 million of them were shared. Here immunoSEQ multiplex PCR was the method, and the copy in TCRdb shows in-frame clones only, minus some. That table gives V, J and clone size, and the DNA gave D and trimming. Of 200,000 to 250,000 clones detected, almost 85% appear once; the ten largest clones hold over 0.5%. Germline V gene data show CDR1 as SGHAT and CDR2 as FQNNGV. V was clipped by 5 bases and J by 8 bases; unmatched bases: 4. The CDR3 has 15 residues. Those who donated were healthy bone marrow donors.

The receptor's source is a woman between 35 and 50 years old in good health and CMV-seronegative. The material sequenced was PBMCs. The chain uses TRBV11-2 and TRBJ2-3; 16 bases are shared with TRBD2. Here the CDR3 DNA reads TGTGCCAGCAGCGGGACTAGCGGGGGGGCCGGTACGCAGTATTTT. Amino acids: CASSGTSGGAGTQYF.